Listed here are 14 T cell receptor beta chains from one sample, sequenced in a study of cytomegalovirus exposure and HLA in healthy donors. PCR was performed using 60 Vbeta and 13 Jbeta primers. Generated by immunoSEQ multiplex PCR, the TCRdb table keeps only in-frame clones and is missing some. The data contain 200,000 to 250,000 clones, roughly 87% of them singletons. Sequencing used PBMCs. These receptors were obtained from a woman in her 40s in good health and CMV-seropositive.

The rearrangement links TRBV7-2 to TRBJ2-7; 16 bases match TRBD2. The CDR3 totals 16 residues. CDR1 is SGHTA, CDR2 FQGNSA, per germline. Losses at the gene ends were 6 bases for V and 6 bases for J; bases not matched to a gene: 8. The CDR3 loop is CASRTGTSGRASEQYF. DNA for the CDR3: TGTGCCAGCAGGACCGGGACTAGCGGGAGGGCCTCCGAGCAGTACTTC. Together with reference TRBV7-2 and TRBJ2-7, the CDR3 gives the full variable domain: GAGVSQSPSNKVTEKGKDVELRCDPISGHTALYWYRQSLGQGLEFLIYFQGNSAPDKSGLPSDRFSAERTGGSVSTLTIQRTQQEDSAVYLCASRTGTSGRASEQYFGPGTRLTVT.

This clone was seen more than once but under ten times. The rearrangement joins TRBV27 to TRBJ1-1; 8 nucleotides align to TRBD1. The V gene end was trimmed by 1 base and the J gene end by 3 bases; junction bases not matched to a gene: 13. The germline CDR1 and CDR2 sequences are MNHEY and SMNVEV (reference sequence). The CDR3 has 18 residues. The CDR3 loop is CASSLLPGGSGRDTEAFF. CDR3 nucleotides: TGTGCCAGCAGTTTATTACCAGGGGGCTCTGGTCGGGACACTGAAGCTTTCTTT.

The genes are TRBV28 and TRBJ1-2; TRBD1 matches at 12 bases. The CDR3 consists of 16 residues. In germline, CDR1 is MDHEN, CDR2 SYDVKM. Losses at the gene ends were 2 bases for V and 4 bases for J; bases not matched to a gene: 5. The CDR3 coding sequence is TGTGCCAGCAGTTTAGGGGGACAGGGGGCTATCTATGGCTACACCTTC. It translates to CASSLGGQGAIYGYTF.

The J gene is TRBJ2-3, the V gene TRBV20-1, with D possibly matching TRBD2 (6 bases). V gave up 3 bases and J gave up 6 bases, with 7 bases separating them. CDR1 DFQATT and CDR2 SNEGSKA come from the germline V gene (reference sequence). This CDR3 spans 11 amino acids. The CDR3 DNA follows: TGCAGTGCTAGTGGGGGGGATACGCAGTATTTT. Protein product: CSASGGDTQYF.

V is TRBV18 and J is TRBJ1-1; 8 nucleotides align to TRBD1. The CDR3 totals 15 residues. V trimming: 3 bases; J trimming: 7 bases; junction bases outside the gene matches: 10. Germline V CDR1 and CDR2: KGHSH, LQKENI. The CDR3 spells CASSPVGQGGSEAFF. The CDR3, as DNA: TGTGCCAGCTCACCCGTCGGACAGGGAGGGAGTGAAGCTTTCTTT.

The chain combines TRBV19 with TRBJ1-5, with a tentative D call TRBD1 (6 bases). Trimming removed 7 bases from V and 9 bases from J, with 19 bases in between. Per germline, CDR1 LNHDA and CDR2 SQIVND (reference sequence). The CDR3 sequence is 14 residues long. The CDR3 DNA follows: TGTGCCAGTACCGATAGGGGGGGTCGAAGGCCCCAGCATTTT. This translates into CASTDRGGRRPQHF.

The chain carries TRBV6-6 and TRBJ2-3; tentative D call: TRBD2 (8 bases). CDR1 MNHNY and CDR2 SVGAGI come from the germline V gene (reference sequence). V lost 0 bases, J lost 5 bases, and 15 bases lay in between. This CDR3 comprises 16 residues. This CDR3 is CASSYSRGRGVDTQYF. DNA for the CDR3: TGTGCCAGCAGTTACTCTAGGGGGCGGGGGGTAGATACGCAGTATTTT.

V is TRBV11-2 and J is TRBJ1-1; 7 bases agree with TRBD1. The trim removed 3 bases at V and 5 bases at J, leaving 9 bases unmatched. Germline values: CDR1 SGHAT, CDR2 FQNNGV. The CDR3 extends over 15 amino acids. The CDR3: CASSFLRGIKTEAFF. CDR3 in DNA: TGTGCCAGCAGCTTTCTCAGGGGGATAAAGACTGAAGCTTTCTTT.

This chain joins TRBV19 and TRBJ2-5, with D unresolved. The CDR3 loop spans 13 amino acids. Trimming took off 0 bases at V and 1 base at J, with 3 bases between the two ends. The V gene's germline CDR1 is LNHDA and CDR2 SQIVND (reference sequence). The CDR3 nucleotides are TGTGCCAGTAGTATAGACATCCAAGAGACCCAGTACTTC. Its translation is CASSIDIQETQYF. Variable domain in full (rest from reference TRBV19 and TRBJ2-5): DGGITQSPKYLFRKEGQNVTLSCEQNLNHDAMYWYRQDPGQGLRLIYYSQIVNDFQKGDIAEGYSVSREKKESFPLTVTSAQKNPTAFYLCASSIDIQETQYFGPGTRLLVL.

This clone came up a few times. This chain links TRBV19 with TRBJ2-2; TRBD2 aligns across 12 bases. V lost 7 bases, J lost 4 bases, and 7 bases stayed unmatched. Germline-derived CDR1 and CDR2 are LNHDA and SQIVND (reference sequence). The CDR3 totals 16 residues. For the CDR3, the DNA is TGTGCCAGTATCTCGACTAGCGGGGGCCGCACCGGGGAGCTGTTTTTT. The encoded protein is CASISTSGGRTGELFF.

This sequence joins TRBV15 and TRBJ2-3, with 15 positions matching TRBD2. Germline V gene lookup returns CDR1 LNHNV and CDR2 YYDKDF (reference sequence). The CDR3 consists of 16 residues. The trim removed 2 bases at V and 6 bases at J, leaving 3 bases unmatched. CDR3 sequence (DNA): TGTGCCACCAGCAGACGTGGGACTAGCGGGGGGGATACGCAGTATTTT. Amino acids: CATSRRGTSGGDTQYF.

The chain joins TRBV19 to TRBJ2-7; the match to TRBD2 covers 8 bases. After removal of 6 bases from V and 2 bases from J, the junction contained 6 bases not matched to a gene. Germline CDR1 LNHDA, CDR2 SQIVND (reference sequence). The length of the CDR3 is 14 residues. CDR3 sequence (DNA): TGTGCCAGTAGCCCGGGACTAGGGGCCTACGAGCAGTACTTC. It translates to CASSPGLGAYEQYF.

Here the CDR3 DNA reads TGTGCCAGCAGCTTCGAGGGCAGCTATGGCTACACCTTC. It yields the protein CASSFEGSYGYTF. The chain combines TRBV5-6 with TRBJ1-2; D gene uncertain. From germline, CDR1 is SGHDT and CDR2 YYEEEE. V was trimmed by 2 bases and J by 4 bases, leaving 9 bases between them. CDR3 length: 13 amino acids.

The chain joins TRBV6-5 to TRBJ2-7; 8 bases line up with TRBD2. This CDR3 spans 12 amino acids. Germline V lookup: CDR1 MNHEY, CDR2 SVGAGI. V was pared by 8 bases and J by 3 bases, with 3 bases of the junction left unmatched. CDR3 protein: CASRGGNYEQYF. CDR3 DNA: TGTGCCAGCCGGGGGGGGAACTACGAGCAGTACTTC.